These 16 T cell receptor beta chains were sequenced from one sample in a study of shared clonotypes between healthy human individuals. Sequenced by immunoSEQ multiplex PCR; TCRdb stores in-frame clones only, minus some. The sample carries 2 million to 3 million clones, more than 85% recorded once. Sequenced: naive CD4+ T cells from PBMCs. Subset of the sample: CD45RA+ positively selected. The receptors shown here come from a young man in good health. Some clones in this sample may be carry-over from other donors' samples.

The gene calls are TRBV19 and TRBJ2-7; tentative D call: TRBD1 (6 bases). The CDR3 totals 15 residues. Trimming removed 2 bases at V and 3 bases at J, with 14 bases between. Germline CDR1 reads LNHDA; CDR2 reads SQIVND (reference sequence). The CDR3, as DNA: TGTGCCAGTAGTATATCCCCCGGCAGGGGCTACGAGCAGTACTTC. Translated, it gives CASSISPGRGYEQYF. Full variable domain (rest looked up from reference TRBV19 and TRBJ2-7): DGGITQSPKYLFRKEGQNVTLSCEQNLNHDAMYWYRQDPGQGLRLIYYSQIVNDFQKGDIAEGYSVSREKKESFPLTVTSAQKNPTAFYLCASSISPGRGYEQYFGPGTRLTVT.

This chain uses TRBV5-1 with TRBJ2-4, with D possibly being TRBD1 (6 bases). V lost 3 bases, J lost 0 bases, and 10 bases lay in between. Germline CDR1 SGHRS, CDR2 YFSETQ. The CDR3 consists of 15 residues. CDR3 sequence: CASSWGPIAKNIQYF. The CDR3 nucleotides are TGCGCCAGCAGCTGGGGGCCGATAGCCAAAAACATTCAGTACTTC. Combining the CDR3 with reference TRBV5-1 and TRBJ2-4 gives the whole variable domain KAGVTQTPRYLIKTRGQQVTLSCSPISGHRSVSWYQQTPGQGLQFLFEYFSETQRNKGNFPGRFSGRQFSNSRSEMNVSTLELGDSALYLCASSWGPIAKNIQYFGAGTRLSVL.

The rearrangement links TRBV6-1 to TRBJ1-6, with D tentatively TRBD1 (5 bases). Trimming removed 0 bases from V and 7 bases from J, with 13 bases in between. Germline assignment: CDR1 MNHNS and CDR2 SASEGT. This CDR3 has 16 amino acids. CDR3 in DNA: TGTGCCAGCAGTGAAGCGTCGGGGACTCGGAATTCACCCCTCCACTTT. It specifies CASSEASGTRNSPLHF.

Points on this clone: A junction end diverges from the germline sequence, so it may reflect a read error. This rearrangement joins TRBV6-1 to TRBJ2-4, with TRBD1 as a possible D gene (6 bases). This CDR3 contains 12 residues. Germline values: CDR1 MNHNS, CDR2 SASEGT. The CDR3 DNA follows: TGTGCCAGCAGTGAAATTTTGGGGGCAGGGGAATTC. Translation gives CASSEILGAGEF.

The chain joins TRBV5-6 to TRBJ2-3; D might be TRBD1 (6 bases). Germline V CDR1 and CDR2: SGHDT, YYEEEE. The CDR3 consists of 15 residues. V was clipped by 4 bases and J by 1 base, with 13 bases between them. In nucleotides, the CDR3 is TGTGCCAGCAGCCCTGCCTGGACAGGCACAGATACGCAGTATTTT. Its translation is CASSPAWTGTDTQYF.

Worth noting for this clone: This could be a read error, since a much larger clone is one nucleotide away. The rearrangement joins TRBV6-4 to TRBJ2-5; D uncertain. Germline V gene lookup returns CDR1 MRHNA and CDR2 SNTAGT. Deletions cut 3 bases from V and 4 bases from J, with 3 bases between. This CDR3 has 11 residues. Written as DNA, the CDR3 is TGTGCCAGCAGTGAAGGAGAGACCCAGTACTTC. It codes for CASSEGETQYF.

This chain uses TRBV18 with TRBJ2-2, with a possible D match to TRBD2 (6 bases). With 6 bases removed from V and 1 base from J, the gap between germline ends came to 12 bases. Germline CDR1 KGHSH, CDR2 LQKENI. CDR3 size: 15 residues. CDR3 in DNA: TGTGCCAGCTCGCGGGAAAGGGAGAACACCGGGGAGCTGTTTTTT. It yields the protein CASSRERENTGELFF.

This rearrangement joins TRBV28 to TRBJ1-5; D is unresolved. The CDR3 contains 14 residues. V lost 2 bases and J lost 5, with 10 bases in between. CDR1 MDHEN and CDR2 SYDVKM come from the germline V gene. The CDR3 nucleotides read TGTGCCAGCAGTTTACTCGACGGACATCAGCCCCAGCATTTT. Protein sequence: CASSLLDGHQPQHF.

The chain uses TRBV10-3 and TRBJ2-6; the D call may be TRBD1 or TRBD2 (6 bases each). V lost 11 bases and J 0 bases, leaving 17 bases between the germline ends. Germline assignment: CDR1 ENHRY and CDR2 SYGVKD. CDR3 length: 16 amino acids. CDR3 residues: CAVGRDIDSGANVLTF. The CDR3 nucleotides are TGTGCCGTCGGGCGGGACATCGACTCTGGGGCCAACGTCCTGACTTTC.

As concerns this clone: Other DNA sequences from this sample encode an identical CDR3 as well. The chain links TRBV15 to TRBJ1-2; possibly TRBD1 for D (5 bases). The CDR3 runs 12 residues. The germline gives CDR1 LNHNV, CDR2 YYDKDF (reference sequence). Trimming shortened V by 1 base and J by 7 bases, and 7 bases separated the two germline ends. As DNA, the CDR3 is TGTGCCACCAGCAGAGCTGGGGGTGGCTACACCTTC. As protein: CATSRAGGGYTF.

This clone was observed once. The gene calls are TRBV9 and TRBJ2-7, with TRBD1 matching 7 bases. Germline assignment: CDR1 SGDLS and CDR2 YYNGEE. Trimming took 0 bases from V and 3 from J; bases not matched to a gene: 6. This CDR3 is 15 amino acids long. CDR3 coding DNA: TGTGCCAGCAGCGTAGGTCAGGGGGACGGCTACGAGCAGTACTTC. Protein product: CASSVGQGDGYEQYF. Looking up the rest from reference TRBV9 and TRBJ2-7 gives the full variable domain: DSGVTQTPKHLITATGQRVTLRCSPRSGDLSVYWYQQSLDQGLQFLIQYYNGEERAKGNILERFSAQQFPDLHSELNLSSLELGDSALYFCASSVGQGDGYEQYFGPGTRLTVT.

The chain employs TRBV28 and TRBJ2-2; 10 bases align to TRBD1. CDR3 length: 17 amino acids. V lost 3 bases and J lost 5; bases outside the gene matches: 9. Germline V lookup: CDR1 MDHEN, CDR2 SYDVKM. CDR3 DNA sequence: TGTGCCAGCAGTTTGCCCAGAGGGGACAGGGGTACCGGGGAGCTGTTTTTT. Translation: CASSLPRGDRGTGELFF.

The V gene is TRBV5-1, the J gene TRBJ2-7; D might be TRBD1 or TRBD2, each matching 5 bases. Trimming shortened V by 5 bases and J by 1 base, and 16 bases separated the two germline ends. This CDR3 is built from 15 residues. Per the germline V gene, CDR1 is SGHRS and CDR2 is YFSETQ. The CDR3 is CASRPRDGGSYEQYF. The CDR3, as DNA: TGCGCCAGCAGGCCCCGGGACGGCGGATCCTACGAGCAGTACTTC.

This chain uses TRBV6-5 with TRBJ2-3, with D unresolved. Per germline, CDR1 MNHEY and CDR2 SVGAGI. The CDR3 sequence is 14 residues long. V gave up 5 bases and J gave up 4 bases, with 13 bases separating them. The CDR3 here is CASSPTVLADTQYF. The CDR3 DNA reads TGTGCCAGCAGTCCAACCGTGTTGGCAGATACGCAGTATTTT.

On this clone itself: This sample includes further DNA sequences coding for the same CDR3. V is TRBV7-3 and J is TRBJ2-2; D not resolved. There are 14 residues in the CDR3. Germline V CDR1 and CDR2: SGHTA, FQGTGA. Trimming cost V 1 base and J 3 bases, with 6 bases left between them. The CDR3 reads CASSLSRDTGELFF. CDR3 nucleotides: TGTGCCAGCAGCTTAAGTAGGGACACCGGGGAGCTGTTTTTT.

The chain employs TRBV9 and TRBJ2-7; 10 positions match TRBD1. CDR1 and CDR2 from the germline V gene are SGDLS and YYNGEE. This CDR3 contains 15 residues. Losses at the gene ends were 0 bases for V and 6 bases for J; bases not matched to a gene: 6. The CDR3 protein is CASSVDSGQGTEQYF. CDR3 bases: TGTGCCAGCAGCGTAGATTCGGGACAGGGGACCGAGCAGTACTTC. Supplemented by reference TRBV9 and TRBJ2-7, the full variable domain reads DSGVTQTPKHLITATGQRVTLRCSPRSGDLSVYWYQQSLDQGLQFLIQYYNGEERAKGNILERFSAQQFPDLHSELNLSSLELGDSALYFCASSVDSGQGTEQYFGPGTRLTVT.